These 21 T cell receptor beta chains came from one sample sequenced in a study of post-analysis software for immune sequencing data. The study, taken as a whole, reports: Controls had lower frequencies than patients of a handful of TRBV segments, which included TRBV5-6, TRBV5-1 and TRBV20-1.

Included in the TCR beta cDNA libraries were unique molecular identifiers. TCRdb recomputed calls from the PCR reads with MiXCR, one row per CDR3 protein. Among about 680,000 distinct CDR3 sequences listed, approximately 59% were seen once. Their cognate antigens are unknown. Sequenced material: blood. Source of these receptors: a girl aged 2-15 years with multiple sclerosis.

This chain joins TRBV29-1 and TRBJ2-1; 8 bases align to TRBD2. Germline V gene sequence: CDR1 SQVTM, CDR2 ANQGSEA. The CDR3 sequence is 18 residues long. The J segment lost 0 bases and the V segment lost 4 bases, leaving 14 bases of the junction unmatched. CDR3 sequence reads: CSVGGTRGSSGSYNEQFF. Written as DNA, the CDR3 is TGCAGCGTTGGGGGGACTAGAGGGAGTTCGGGCTCCTACAATGAGCAGTTCTTC.

The chain uses TRBV7-2 and TRBJ2-1; the D gene could be TRBD1 or TRBD2 (5 bases each). Trimming pared 5 bases from V and 10 bases from J, leaving 21 bases between. This CDR3 comprises 15 residues. The germline gives CDR1 SGHTA, CDR2 FQGNSA. The CDR3: CASSKGTPEGNEQFF. The CDR3 region has the DNA TGTGCCAGCAGCAAAGGGACCCCAGAGGGGAACGAGCAGTTCTTC.

The chain couples TRBV5-1 to TRBJ2-7; TRBD2 matches 9 bases. With 1 base clipped from V and 10 bases from J, the junction kept 15 bases outside the gene matches. CDR3 length equals 16 residues. Germline CDR1 and CDR2: SGHRS and YFSETQ. Here the CDR3 reads CASSLRGASGIRDQYF. The DNA of the CDR3 is TGCGCCAGCAGCTTGAGAGGGGCTAGCGGGATCAGGGATCAGTACTTC.

The chain links TRBV15 to TRBJ1-2, with no clear D. This CDR3 is 14 amino acids long. Germline CDR1 is LNHNV and CDR2 is YYDKDF (reference sequence). V was trimmed by 0 bases and J by 8 bases, leaving 13 bases between them. The CDR3, as DNA: TGTGCCACCAGCAGAGATCTTACGATGGGCGGCTACACCTTC. Translated: CATSRDLTMGGYTF.

V usage is TRBV12-3 or TRBV12-4 and J usage is TRBJ2-1, with D unclear. The CDR3 extends over 14 amino acids. The V end lost 6 bases, the J end lost 4 bases, and 13 bases lay between the germline ends. The CDR3 coding sequence is TGTGCCAGCAGCCTGATGGCGACGTACAATGAGCAGTTCTTC. It translates to CASSLMATYNEQFF.

There are a few counts of this clonotype. The chain is built from TRBV27 and TRBJ2-7; D is tentatively TRBD1 or TRBD2 (5 bases each). The V gene's germline CDR1 is MNHEY and CDR2 SMNVEV (reference sequence). The V end lost 0 bases, the J end lost 5 bases, and 8 bases lay between the germline ends. The length of the CDR3 is 13 residues. DNA of the CDR3: TGTGCCAGCAGTTTATCGGGGGAAAACGAGCAGTACTTC. Translation gives CASSLSGENEQYF.

The chain combines TRBV12-3 or TRBV12-4 with TRBJ2-3; D ambiguous. Trimming cost V 5 bases and J 4 bases, with 16 bases left between them. The CDR3 is made up of 15 amino acids. In DNA form, the CDR3 reads TGTGCCAGCAGTCCTAAGGGAAGCTACGCAGATACGCAGTATTTT. It is translated as CASSPKGSYADTQYF.

This clonotype was detected only a few times. V gene TRBV7-6 combines with J gene TRBJ2-7; D possibly matches TRBD1 or TRBD2 (5 bases each). The CDR3 covers 14 residues. CDR1 SGHVS and CDR2 FNYEAQ come from the germline V gene. Trimming took off 1 base at V and 4 bases at J, with 11 bases between the two ends. This CDR3 reads CASSLGGGPYEQYF. The CDR3, as DNA: TGTGCCAGCAGCTTAGGGGGCGGGCCTTACGAGCAGTACTTC.

In DNA form, the CDR3 reads TGCAGCGTTCCCTATACTGAACGACTGAGCACAGATACGCAGTATTTT. Encoded protein: CSVPYTERLSTDTQYF. V is TRBV29-1 and J is TRBJ2-3; D is uncertain. CDR3 length: 16 amino acids. Trimming removed 5 bases from V and 0 bases from J, with 18 bases in between. CDR1 is SQVTM and CDR2 is ANQGSEA in the germline V gene.

The chain recombines TRBV20-1 with TRBJ2-2; a weak D match, TRBD1 (5 bases). Between the trimmed V and J ends, which lost 3 bases and 5 bases, there was a span of 7 bases. From germline, CDR1 is DFQATT and CDR2 SNEGSKA (reference sequence). This CDR3 is 12 amino acids long. In DNA, the CDR3 is TGCAGTGCTAGTTCAGGGACCGGGGAGCTGTTTTTT. Encoded protein: CSASSGTGELFF.

This chain joins TRBV20-1 and TRBJ2-1, with D possibly being TRBD1 (5 bases). The CDR3 extends over 13 amino acids. Germline loops: CDR1 DFQATT, CDR2 SNEGSKA (reference sequence). V was cut by 1 base and J by 9 bases, with 13 bases left in between. CDR3 DNA sequence: TGCAGTGCTAGAGGCAGGGTGGATGGTGAGCAGTTCTTC. As protein: CSARGRVDGEQFF.

This clonotype was picked up a small number of times. This chain joins TRBV12-3 or TRBV12-4 and TRBJ2-7, with D perhaps given as TRBD1 or TRBD2 (5 bases each). The V and J ends lost 5 bases and 4 bases respectively, with 27 bases between them. The CDR3 runs 18 residues. The CDR3 loop reads CASSLSWGFAVKTYEQYF. CDR3 sequence (DNA): TGTGCCAGCAGTCTATCCTGGGGGTTTGCGGTGAAGACTTACGAGCAGTACTTC.

The V and J genes are TRBV7-2 and TRBJ2-3, with 8 bases matching TRBD2. The junction had 11 bases not matched to a gene; V was cut back by 6 bases and J by 0 bases. The CDR3 is made up of 17 amino acids. Germline V CDR1 and CDR2: SGHTA, FQGNSA. The CDR3 spells CASSRPRGGPSTDTQYF. Written as DNA, the CDR3 is TGTGCCAGCAGTCGTCCCCGCGGGGGGCCAAGCACAGATACGCAGTATTTT.

In nucleotides, the CDR3 is TGTGCCAGCAGCGTGGGGTGGACCTACGAGCAGTACTTC. Translated, it gives CASSVGWTYEQYF. The V call is TRBV9, the J call TRBJ2-7; no definite D call. The CDR3 contains 13 residues. V was pared by 2 bases and J by 2 bases, with 8 bases between. The germline gives CDR1 SGDLS, CDR2 YYNGEE. The complete variable domain, with remaining parts taken from reference TRBV9 and TRBJ2-7, reads DSGVTQTPKHLITATGQRVTLRCSPRSGDLSVYWYQQSLDQGLQFLIQYYNGEERAKGNILERFSAQQFPDLHSELNLSSLELGDSALYFCASSVGWTYEQYFGPGTRLTVT.

This chain uses TRBV20-1 with TRBJ2-3, with 9 bases identical to TRBD2. Germline trimming cut 3 bases from V and 7 bases from J; bases unmatched to any gene: 5. The length of the CDR3 is 13 residues. CDR1 and CDR2 from the germline V gene are DFQATT and SNEGSKA (reference sequence). The CDR3 sequence: CSASGLAGHTQYF. In DNA form, the CDR3 reads TGCAGTGCTAGTGGCCTAGCGGGACATACGCAGTATTTT.

This clonotype has only a few counts. The chain couples TRBV4-1 to TRBJ2-1; perhaps TRBD2 as D (6 bases). Germline V gives CDR1 MGHRA, CDR2 YSYEKL. Between the trimmed V and J ends, which lost 7 bases and 9 bases, there was a span of 19 bases. The CDR3 is made up of 14 amino acids. The CDR3 DNA reads as TGCGCCAGCAAAACGGGAGCCCTGGGCGGTGAGCAGTTCTTC. Protein product: CASKTGALGGEQFF.

This clonotype was counted only a few times. J is TRBJ2-5 and V is TRBV4-1; 13 bases fit TRBD2. Germline assignment: CDR1 MGHRA and CDR2 YSYEKL. This CDR3 has 17 amino acids. V shed 4 bases and J 5 bases; nucleotides not matched to a gene: 10. CDR3 amino acids: CASSPGLAGVLAETQYF. The CDR3, as DNA: TGCGCCAGCAGCCCCGGACTAGCGGGAGTCTTGGCGGAGACCCAGTACTTC.

The rearrangement joins TRBV7-2 to TRBJ2-1, with D perhaps matching TRBD2 (5 bases). CDR3 length: 15 residues. The ends were cut back, 2 bases at V and 6 bases at J, with 14 bases in the middle. Germline V gene data show CDR1 as SGHTA and CDR2 as FQGNSA. The CDR3 is CASSLWQAGGNEQFF. In DNA, the CDR3 is TGTGCCAGCAGCTTATGGCAGGCGGGCGGCAATGAGCAGTTCTTC.

The rearrangement joins TRBV5-1 to TRBJ1-2; no definite D call. The V end was cut by 0 bases, the J end by 8 bases, with 11 bases between. Germline CDR1 and CDR2: SGHRS and YFSETQ. The CDR3 is 13 residues long. The CDR3 is CASSLGRESGYTF. The CDR3 bases are TGCGCCAGCAGCTTGGGCCGGGAATCGGGCTACACCTTC.

J is TRBJ2-1 and V is TRBV5-5, with D possibly TRBD2 on 6 matching bases. Germline V gene sequence: CDR1 SGHKS, CDR2 YYEKEE (reference sequence). The CDR3 has 15 residues. V lost 1 base to trimming and J lost 2 bases, with 10 bases between them. The CDR3 protein is CASSLSEGPYNEQFF. CDR3 nucleotide sequence: TGTGCCAGCAGCTTGTCGGAGGGCCCCTACAATGAGCAGTTCTTC.

This clonotype turned up a few times. V usage is TRBV5-1 and J usage is TRBJ2-1, with TRBD2 matching 13 bases. V shed 4 bases and J 10 bases; nucleotides not matched to a gene: 8. The CDR3 runs to 15 residues. CDR1 and CDR2 from the germline V gene are SGHRS and YFSETQ. CDR3 sequence (DNA): TGCGCCAGCAGCCCCCGACTAGCGGGGGGTGGGGAGCAGTTCTTC. Translated: CASSPRLAGGGEQFF.